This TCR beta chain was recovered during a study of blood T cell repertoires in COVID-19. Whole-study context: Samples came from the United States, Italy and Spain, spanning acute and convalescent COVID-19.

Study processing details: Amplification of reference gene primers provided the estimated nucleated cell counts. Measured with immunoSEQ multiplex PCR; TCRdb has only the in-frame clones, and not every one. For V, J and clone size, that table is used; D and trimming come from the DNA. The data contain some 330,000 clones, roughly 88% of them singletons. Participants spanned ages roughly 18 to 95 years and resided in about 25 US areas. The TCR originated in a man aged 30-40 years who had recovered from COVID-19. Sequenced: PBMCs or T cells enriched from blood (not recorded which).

The DNA for the CDR3 is TGTGCCAGCTCCCCGGACAGGAGCTCCTACGAGCAGTACTTC. Encoded protein: CASSPDRSSYEQYF. The chain joins TRBV18 to TRBJ2-7; 7 bases fit TRBD1. This CDR3 has 14 amino acids. Unmatched junction bases numbered 5, after V lost 6 bases and J lost 0 bases. CDR1 is KGHSH, CDR2 LQKENI, per germline. The variable domain in full, with the rest retrieved from reference TRBV18 and TRBJ2-7, is NAGVMQNPRHLVRRRGQEARLRCSPMKGHSHVYWYRQLPEEGLKFMVYLQKENIIDESGMPKERFSAEFPKEGPSILRIQQVVRGDSAAYFCASSPDRSSYEQYFGPGTRLTVT.